The sequence of this T cell receptor beta chain was determined in a study of CD4 T cells in relation to SARS-CoV-2 and coronaviruses. Study in general: Convalescent patients were 7 or 8 males and a few females; two were Hispanic. Whole-study findings and limits: The assay detects memory recall responses, not culture-primed primary responses. Monoreactive clones expanded significantly more to SARS-CoV-2 than crossreactive clones did.

Turning to this clone: Its target is unknown.

V lost 3 bases and J lost 2, with 5 bases in between. Germline assignment: CDR1 LGHNT and CDR2 FRNRAP. This CDR3 comprises 13 residues. Uncultured naive and memory CD4+ T cells supplied DNA for deep TCR-beta sequencing. The repertoire was sequenced with immunoSEQ multiplex PCR; TCRdb's copy has only in-frame clones and lacks some. The table has some 42,000 clones, roughly 90% seen once. The specimen was memory CD4+ T cells from PBMCs. The receptor was derived from an adult with COVID-19. V is TRBV12-5 and J is TRBJ1-5; D remains ambiguous. CDR3 DNA sequence: TGTGCTAGTGGTTTAGAGGGCAATCAGCCCCAGCATTTT. As protein: CASGLEGNQPQHF. The entire variable domain, with the rest obtained from reference TRBV12-5 and TRBJ1-5, is as follows: DARVTQTPRHKVTEMGQEVTMRCQPILGHNTVFWYRQTMMQGLELLAYFRNRAPLDDSGMPKDRFSAEMPDATLATLKIQPSEPRDSAVYFCASGLEGNQPQHFGDGTRLSIL.